This T cell receptor beta chain originates from a study of shared clonotypes between healthy human individuals. General observations from the study: It was the non-shared clonotypes that had lower generation probabilities than clonotypes shared by all four donors.

The donors were adults (healthy and HIV-negative) with no recent acute infections or vaccinations. Assay execution proceeded at the deep level. Sequencing used immunoSEQ multiplex PCR; TCRdb keeps in-frame clones, though not all of them. The data contain roughly 720,000 clones, about 92% of them singletons. Germline V gene lookup returns CDR1 LNHDA and CDR2 SQIVND (reference sequence). This CDR3 has 16 residues. The germline V and J ends were trimmed by 4 bases and 0 bases, with 12 bases remaining between them. As concerns this clone: The antigen remains unidentified.

Sequencing was performed on memory CD8+ T cells from PBMCs. Subset noted: CD45RO+ cells pooled with CCR7-negative TemRA cells. The sequence was obtained from a man aged 18-30 years in good health. Some clones in this sample may be carry-over from other donors' samples. The rearrangement joins TRBV19 to TRBJ1-4; D gene unclear. The CDR3 spells CASSTPRGATNEKLFF. The CDR3, as DNA: TGTGCCAGTAGTACCCCCCGAGGAGCAACTAATGAAAAACTGTTTTTT.